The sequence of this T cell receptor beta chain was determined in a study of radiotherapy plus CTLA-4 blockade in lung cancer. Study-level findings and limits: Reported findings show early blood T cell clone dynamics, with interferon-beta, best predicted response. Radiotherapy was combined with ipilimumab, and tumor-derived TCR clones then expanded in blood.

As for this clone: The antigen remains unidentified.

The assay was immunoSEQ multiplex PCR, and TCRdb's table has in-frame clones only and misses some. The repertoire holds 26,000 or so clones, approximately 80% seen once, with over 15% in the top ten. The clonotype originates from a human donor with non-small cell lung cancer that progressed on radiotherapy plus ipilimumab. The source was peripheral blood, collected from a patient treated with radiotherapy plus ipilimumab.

CDR3 sequence (DNA): TGTGCCAGCAGCGACCAGAACACTGAAGCTTTCTTT. Its translation: CASSDQNTEAFF. The chain links TRBV6-1 to TRBJ1-1; D is ambiguous. The CDR3 is made up of 12 amino acids. Per germline, CDR1 MNHNS and CDR2 SASEGT. The ends were cut back, 6 bases at V and 1 base at J, with 6 bases in the middle.